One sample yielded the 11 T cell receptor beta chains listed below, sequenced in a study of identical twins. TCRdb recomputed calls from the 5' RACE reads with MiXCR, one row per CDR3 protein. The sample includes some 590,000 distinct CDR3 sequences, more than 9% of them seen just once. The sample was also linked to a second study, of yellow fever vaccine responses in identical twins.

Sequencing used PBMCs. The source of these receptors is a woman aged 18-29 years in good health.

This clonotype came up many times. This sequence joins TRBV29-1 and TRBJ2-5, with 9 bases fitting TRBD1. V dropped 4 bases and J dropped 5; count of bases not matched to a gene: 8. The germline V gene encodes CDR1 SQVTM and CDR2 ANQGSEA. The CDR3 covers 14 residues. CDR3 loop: CSVGQGGDLETQYF. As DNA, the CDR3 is TGCAGCGTTGGACAGGGGGGAGATTTGGAGACCCAGTACTTC. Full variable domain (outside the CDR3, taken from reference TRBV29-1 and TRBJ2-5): SAVISQKPSRDICQRGTSLTIQCQVDSQVTMMFWYRQQPGQSLTLIATANQGSEATYESGFVIDKFPISRPNLTFSTLTVSNMSPEDSSIYLCSVGQGGDLETQYFGPGTRLLVL.

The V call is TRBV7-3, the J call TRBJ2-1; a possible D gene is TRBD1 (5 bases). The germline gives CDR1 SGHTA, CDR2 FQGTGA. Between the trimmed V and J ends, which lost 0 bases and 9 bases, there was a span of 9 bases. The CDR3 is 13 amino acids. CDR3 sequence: CASSLTRATEQFF. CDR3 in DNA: TGTGCCAGCAGCTTAACCAGGGCTACTGAGCAGTTCTTC.

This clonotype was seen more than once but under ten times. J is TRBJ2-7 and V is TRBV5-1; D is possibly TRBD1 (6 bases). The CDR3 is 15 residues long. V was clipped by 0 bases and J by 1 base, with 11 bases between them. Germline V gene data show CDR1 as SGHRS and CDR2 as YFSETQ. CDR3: CASSLEGGTSYEQYF. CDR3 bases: TGCGCCAGCAGCTTGGAAGGGGGAACGTCCTACGAGCAGTACTTC.

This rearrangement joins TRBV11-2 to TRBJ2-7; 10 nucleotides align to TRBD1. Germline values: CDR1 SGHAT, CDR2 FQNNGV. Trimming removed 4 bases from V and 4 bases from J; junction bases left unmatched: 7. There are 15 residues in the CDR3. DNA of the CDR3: TGTGCCAGCAGCTCCCCGGGACAGGGGCAATACGAGCAGTACTTC. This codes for CASSSPGQGQYEQYF.

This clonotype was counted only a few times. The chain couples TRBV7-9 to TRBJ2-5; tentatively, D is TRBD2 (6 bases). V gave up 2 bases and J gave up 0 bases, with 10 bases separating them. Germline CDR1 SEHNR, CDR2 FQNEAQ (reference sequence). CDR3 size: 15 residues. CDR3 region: CASSLSSGYQETQYF. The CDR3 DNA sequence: TGTGCCAGCAGCTTAAGTAGCGGATACCAAGAGACCCAGTACTTC.

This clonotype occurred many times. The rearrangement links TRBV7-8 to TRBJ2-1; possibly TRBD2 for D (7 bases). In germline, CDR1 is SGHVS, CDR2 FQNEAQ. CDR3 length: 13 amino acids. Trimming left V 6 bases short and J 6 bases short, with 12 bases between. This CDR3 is CASRTGGLNEQFF. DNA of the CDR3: TGTGCCAGCAGAACCGGGGGGCTCAATGAGCAGTTCTTC.

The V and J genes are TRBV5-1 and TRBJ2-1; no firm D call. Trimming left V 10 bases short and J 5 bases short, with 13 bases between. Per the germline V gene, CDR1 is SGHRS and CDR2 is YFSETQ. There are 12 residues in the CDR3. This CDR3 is CASTWENNEQFF. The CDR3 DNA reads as TGCGCCTCGACATGGGAAAACAATGAGCAGTTCTTC.

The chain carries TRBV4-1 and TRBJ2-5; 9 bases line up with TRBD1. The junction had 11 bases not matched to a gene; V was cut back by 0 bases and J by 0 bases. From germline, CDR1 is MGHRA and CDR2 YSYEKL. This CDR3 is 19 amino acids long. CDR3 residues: CASSQDKQGAFIHQETQYF. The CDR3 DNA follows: TGCGCCAGCAGCCAAGATAAACAGGGGGCATTCATTCACCAAGAGACCCAGTACTTC.

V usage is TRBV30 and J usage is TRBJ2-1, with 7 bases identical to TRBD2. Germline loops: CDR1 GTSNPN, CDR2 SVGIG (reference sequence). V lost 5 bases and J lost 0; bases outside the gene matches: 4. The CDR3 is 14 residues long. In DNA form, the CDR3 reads TGTGCCTGGTACGGCGGGGGCTCCTACAATGAGCAGTTCTTC. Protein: CAWYGGGSYNEQFF.

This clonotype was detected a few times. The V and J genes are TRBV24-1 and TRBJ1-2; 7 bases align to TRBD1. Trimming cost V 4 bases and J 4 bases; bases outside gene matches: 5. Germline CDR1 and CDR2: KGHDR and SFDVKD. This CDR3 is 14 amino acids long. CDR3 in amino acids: CATSDGQVRYGYTF. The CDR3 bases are TGTGCCACCAGTGACGGACAGGTTCGCTATGGCTACACCTTC.

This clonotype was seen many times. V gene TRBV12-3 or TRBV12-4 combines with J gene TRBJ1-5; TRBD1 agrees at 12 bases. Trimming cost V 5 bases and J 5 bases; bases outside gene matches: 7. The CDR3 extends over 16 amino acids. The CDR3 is CASSARDRGLDQPQHF. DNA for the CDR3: TGTGCCAGCAGTGCCCGGGACAGGGGGCTTGATCAGCCCCAGCATTTT.